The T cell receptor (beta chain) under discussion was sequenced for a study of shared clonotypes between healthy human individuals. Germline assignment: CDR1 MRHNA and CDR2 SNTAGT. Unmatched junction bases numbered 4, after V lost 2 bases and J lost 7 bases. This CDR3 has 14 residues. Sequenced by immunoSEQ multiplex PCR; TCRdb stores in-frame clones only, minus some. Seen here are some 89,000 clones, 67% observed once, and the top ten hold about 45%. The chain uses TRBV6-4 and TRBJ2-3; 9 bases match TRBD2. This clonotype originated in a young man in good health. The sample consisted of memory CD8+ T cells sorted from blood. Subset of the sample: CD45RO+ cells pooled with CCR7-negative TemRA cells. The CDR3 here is CASSDAGGAHTQYF. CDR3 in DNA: TGTGCCAGCAGTGACGCGGGAGGGGCGCATACGCAGTATTTT.